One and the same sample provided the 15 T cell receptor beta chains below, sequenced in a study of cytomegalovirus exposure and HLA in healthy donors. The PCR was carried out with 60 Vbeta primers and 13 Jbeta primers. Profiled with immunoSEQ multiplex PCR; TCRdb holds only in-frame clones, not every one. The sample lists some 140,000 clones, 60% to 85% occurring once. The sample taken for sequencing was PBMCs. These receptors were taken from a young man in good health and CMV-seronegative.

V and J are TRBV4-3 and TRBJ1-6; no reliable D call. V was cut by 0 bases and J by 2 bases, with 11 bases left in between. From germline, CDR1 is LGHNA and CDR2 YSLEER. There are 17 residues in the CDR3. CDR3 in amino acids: CASSQDLRGTYNSPLHF. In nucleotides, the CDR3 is TGCGCCAGCAGCCAAGATCTACGGGGTACCTATAATTCACCCCTCCACTTT.

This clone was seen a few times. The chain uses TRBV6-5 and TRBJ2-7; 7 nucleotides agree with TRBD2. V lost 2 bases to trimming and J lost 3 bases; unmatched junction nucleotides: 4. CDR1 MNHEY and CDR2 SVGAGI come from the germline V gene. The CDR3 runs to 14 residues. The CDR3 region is CASSYLPGGYEQYF. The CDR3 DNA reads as TGTGCCAGCAGTTACCTGCCGGGGGGCTACGAGCAGTACTTC.

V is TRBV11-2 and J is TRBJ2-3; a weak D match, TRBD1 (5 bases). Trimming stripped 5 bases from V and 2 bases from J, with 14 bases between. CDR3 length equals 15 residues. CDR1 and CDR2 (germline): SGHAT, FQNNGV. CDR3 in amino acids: CASSPDSFLTDTQYF. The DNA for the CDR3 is TGTGCCAGCAGCCCCGACAGTTTCCTCACAGATACGCAGTATTTT.

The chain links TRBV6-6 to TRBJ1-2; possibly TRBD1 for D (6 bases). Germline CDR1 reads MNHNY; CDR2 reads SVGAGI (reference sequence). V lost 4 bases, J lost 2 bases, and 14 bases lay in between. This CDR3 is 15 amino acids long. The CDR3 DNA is TGTGCCAGCAGTTTGGACAGCCGATGGAACTATGGCTACACCTTC. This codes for CASSLDSRWNYGYTF.

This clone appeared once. CDR3 DNA: TGTGCCAGCAACGGGGGGGGCTTAAATCAGCCCCAGCATTTT. Translating it yields CASNGGGLNQPQHF. The V gene is TRBV6-1, the J gene TRBJ1-5; tentatively, D is TRBD1 (6 bases). Germline V lookup: CDR1 MNHNS, CDR2 SASEGT. The CDR3 sequence is 14 residues long. Trimming removed 7 bases from V and 4 bases from J, with 14 bases in between.

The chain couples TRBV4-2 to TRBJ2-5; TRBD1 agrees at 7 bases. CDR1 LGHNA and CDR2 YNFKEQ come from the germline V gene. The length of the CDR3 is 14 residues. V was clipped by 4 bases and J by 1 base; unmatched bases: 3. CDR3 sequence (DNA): TGTGCCAGCAGCCGACAGGGTTCCCAAGAGACCCAGTACTTC. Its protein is CASSRQGSQETQYF.

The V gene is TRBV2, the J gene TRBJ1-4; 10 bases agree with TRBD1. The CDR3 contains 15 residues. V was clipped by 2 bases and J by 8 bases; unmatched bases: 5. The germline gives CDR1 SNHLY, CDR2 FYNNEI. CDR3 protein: CASSERDRGREKLFF. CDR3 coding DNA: TGTGCCAGCAGTGAAAGGGACAGGGGTCGGGAAAAACTGTTTTTT.

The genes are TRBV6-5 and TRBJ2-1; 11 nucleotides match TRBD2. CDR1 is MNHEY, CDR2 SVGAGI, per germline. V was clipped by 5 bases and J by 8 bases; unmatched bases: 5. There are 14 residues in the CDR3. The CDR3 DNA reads TGTGCCAGCAGTACCTCGGGACTAGCGGATGAGCAGTTCTTC. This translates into CASSTSGLADEQFF.

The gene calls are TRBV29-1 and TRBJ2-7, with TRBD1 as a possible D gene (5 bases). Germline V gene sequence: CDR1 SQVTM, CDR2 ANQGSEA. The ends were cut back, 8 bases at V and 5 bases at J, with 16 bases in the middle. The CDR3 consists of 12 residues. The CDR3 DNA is TGCAGCTCATATGACAGCCCCAACGAGCAGTACTTC. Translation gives CSSYDSPNEQYF.

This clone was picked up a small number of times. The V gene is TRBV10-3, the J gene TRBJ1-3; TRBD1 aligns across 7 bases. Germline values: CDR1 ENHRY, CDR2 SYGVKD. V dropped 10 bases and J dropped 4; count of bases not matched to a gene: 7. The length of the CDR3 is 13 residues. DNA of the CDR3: TGTGCCAATCAGGGGACAGCGGGAAACACCATATATTTT. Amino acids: CANQGTAGNTIYF.

The CDR3 loop reads CASSDVPNRGEQYF. The CDR3 nucleotides are TGTGCCAGCAGTGATGTCCCCAACCGGGGGGAGCAGTACTTC. The chain employs TRBV2 and TRBJ2-7; D perhaps matches TRBD2 (6 bases). V was cut by 3 bases and J by 7 bases, with 16 bases left in between. The CDR3 is made up of 14 amino acids. Per the germline V gene, CDR1 is SNHLY and CDR2 is FYNNEI. The full variable domain, rest sourced from reference TRBV2 and TRBJ2-7, is EPEVTQTPSHQVTQMGQEVILRCVPISNHLYFYWYRQILGQKVEFLVSFYNNEISEKSEIFDDQFSVERPDGSNFTLKIRSTKLEDSAMYFCASSDVPNRGEQYFGPGTRLTVT.

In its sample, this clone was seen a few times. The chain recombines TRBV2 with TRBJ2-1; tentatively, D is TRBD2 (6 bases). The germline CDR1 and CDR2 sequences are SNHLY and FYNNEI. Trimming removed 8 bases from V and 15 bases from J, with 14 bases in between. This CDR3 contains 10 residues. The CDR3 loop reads CASGGSDPFF. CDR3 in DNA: TGTGCCAGCGGGGGGAGCGATCCGTTCTTC.

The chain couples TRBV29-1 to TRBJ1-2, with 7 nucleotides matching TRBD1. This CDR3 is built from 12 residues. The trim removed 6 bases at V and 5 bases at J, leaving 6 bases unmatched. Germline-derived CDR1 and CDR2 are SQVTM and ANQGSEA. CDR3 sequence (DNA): TGCAGCGTGGTAACAGGGGATTATGGCTACACCTTC. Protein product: CSVVTGDYGYTF.

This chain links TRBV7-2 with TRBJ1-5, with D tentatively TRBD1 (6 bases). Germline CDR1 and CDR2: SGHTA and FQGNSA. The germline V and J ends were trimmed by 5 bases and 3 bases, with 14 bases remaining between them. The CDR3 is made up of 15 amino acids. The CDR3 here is CASSKGGGSNQPQHF. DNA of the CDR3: TGTGCCAGCAGCAAGGGGGGGGGATCCAATCAGCCCCAGCATTTT. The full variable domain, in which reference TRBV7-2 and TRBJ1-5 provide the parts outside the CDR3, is GAGVSQSPSNKVTEKGKDVELRCDPISGHTALYWYRQSLGQGLEFLIYFQGNSAPDKSGLPSDRFSAERTGGSVSTLTIQRTQQEDSAVYLCASSKGGGSNQPQHFGDGTRLSIL.

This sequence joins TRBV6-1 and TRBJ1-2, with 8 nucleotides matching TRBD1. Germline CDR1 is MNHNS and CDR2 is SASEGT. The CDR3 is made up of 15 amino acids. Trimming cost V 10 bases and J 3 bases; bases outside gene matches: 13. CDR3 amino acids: CAITPTGQGDYGYTF. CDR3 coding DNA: TGTGCCATTACCCCGACAGGACAGGGTGACTATGGCTACACCTTC.